One sample yielded the 27 T cell receptor beta chains listed below, sequenced in a study of tumor and adjacent non-tumor tissue in lung cancer. TCRbeta libraries were built with three rounds of nested PCR, modified from ARM-PCR. One entry per CDR3 protein, called by TCRdb with MiXCR from the multiplex PCR reads. The sample consists of approximately 79,000 distinct CDR3 sequences, approximately 82% of them appearing once. No cell sorting was done before RNA was extracted from the tissue. This non-tumor lung sample came from over 3 cm beyond the tumor edge. Specimen: distant non-tumor lung tissue. The receptors derive from a man in his 70s with non-small cell lung cancer.

Points on this clonotype: The CDR3 ends on some other residue instead of the conserved phenylalanine or tryptophan, so this is likely a read error. The V gene is TRBV5-6, the J gene TRBJ2-7; 9 bases line up with TRBD1. Germline loops: CDR1 SGHDT, CDR2 YYEEEE. V shed 6 bases, J shed 0 bases, and the junction held 4 bases outside the gene matches. This CDR3 contains 14 residues. CDR3 in DNA: TGTGCCAGCACCTGGGGACAGGGCTCCTACGAGCAGTACTTA. It translates to CASTWGQGSYEQYL.

This clonotype turned up a few times. A junction boundary mismatches the germline segment, possibly from a read error. The rearrangement links TRBV10-2 to TRBJ2-2; TRBD2 is a possible D gene (6 bases). Germline values: CDR1 WSHSY, CDR2 SAAADI. The CDR3 runs to 13 residues. CDR3 loop: CTSSSVRSRELFF. CDR3 bases: TGCACCAGCAGTTCCGTCAGGAGTCGGGAGTTGTTTTTT.

The sample holds a few counts of this clonotype. A much larger clone is a single base away; this may be a read error. The chain carries TRBV12-3 or TRBV12-4 and TRBJ1-2; possible D gene TRBD1, 6 bases. This CDR3 comprises 14 residues. CDR3 sequence: CASRIQGLGYAYTF. The CDR3, as DNA: TGTGCCAGCAGGATACAGGGTCTCGGCTATGCCTACACCTTC.

Details on this clonotype: Since the CDR3 does not end with the conserved phenylalanine or tryptophan, this likely comes from a read error. This sequence joins TRBV6-2 or TRBV6-3 and TRBJ1-1, with a weak D call TRBD1 (6 bases). There are 15 residues in the CDR3. Trimming removed 8 bases at V and 8 bases at J, with 24 bases between. CDR1 is MNHEY, CDR2 SVGEGT, per germline. DNA for the CDR3: TGTGCCAGCCTACCTGTTGTGGGACAAAGAAGAGAAGCTTTCTGT. The encoded protein is CASLPVVGQRREAFC.

The table lists this clonotype with many counts. The V call is TRBV5-1, the J call TRBJ2-3; unclear D gene. Trimming cost V 3 bases and J 4 bases, with 9 bases left between them. Germline CDR1 is SGHRS and CDR2 is YFSETQ. The CDR3 covers 13 residues. CDR3 in amino acids: CASSSQWADTQYF. The CDR3, as DNA: TGCGCCAGCAGCTCCCAGTGGGCAGATACGCAGTATTTT.

In regard to this clonotype: Germline and junction disagree at one end, which may indicate a read error. The chain links TRBV4-1 to TRBJ2-7, with 8 bases fitting TRBD2. The germline CDR1 and CDR2 sequences are MGHRA and YSYEKL. The CDR3 loop spans 16 amino acids. The CDR3 protein is CASSWTRAGEGDEQYF. CDR3 nucleotide sequence: TGCGCTAGCAGCTGGACACGAGCGGGAGAGGGGGACGAGCAGTACTTC.

Note on this clonotype: Because the CDR3 is missing its conserved closing phenylalanine or tryptophan, this is likely a read error. This sequence joins TRBV12-3 or TRBV12-4 and TRBJ2-7, with D possibly matching TRBD1 (5 bases). Trimming shortened V by 5 bases and J by 9 bases, and 26 bases separated the two germline ends. The CDR3 is 16 amino acids. This CDR3 is CASSQSGPRGTYRQYS. As DNA, the CDR3 is TGTGCCAGCAGTCAGTCAGGGCCTAGGGGTACTTACAGGCAGTACTCC.

As for this clonotype: Because the CDR3's place on the DNA is in doubt, the DNA is left out and the CDR3 is given as listed by TCRdb. This rearrangement joins TRBV29-1 to TRBJ2-7; the table's D gene call, TRBD2, was not cross checked with the DNA. Germline CDR1 SQVTM, CDR2 ANQGSEA. The CDR3 has 13 residues if both end residues are counted. The CDR3 reads CIVGGGTYHDQYF.

For this clonotype: The CDR3 carries no conserved terminal phenylalanine or tryptophan, so it likely arises from a read error. The limits of the CDR3 on the DNA are not certain, so only TCRdb's listed CDR3 is given. The J gene is TRBJ1-1, the V gene TRBV11-2. The CDR3 is made up of 15 amino acids, end residues included. In germline, CDR1 is SGHAT, CDR2 FQNNGV. CDR3: CASSFANSRYTEALC.

As for this clonotype: The germline gene is not matched at one end of the junction; a read error may be the cause. The V call is TRBV14, the J call TRBJ1-5; possible D gene TRBD1, 5 bases. CDR3 size: 16 residues. Germline CDR1 is SGHDN and CDR2 is FVKESK. The CDR3 DNA reads as TGTGCTAGCAGCCCCGGCGGTAGCGGGGAAAGACAGCCCCACCATTTT. This sequence encodes CASSPGGSGERQPHHF.

In the case of this clonotype: The junction differs from germline at one of its ends, possibly a read error. The chain has TRBV11-3 and TRBJ1-2; unclear D gene. The length of the CDR3 is 15 residues. Germline-derived CDR1 and CDR2 are SGHNT and YENEEA. This chain's CDR3 is CDSSLDHGRTYGYTF. In DNA form, the CDR3 reads TGTGACAGCAGCTTAGATCACGGACGAACCTATGGCTACACCTTC. The whole variable domain, remainder taken from reference TRBV11-3 and TRBJ1-2, is EAGVVQSPRYKIIEKKQPVAFWCNPISGHNTLYWYLQNLGQGPELLIRYENEEAVDDSQLPKDRFSAERLKGVDSTLKIQPAELGDSAVYLCDSSLDHGRTYGYTFGSGTRLTVV.

V gene TRBV11-2 combines with J gene TRBJ2-1; D is undetermined. Germline CDR1 SGHAT, CDR2 FQNNGV. Trimming left V 4 bases short and J 2 bases short, with 12 bases between. CDR3 length: 15 residues. The CDR3, as DNA: TGTGCCAGCAGCTCGGGCAGGAGCCCCTACAATGAGCAGTTCTTC. Its protein is CASSSGRSPYNEQFF.

The sample holds a few counts of this clonotype. Possible read error: a much larger clone is one base away. This sequence joins TRBV6-2 or TRBV6-3 and TRBJ2-6, with 8 nucleotides matching TRBD1. The length of the CDR3 is 17 residues. Germline V lookup: CDR1 MNHEY, CDR2 SVGEGT. The CDR3 protein is CTSRPDRGNSGANVLTF. DNA for the CDR3: TGTACCAGCAGACCCGACAGGGGAAATTCTGGGGCCAACGTCCTGACTTTC.

This clonotype has just a few counts. The junction shows a germline mismatch at one end, possibly a read error. V is TRBV5-4 and J is TRBJ2-2; D gene unclear. Germline assignment: CDR1 SGHNT and CDR2 YYREEE (reference sequence). The CDR3 totals 12 residues. The DNA of the CDR3 is TGTGTCAGCAGTTCTGACACCGGGGAGCTGTTTTTT. It yields the protein CVSSSDTGELFF. Full variable domain (missing parts from reference TRBV5-4 and TRBJ2-2): ETGVTQSPTHLIKTRGQQVTLRCSSQSGHNTVSWYQQALGQGPQFIFQYYREEENGRGNFPPRFSGLQFPNYSSELNVNALELDDSALYLCVSSSDTGELFFGEGSRLTVL.

A word on this clonotype: A read error may account for a junction end that differs from germline. The chain recombines TRBV20-1 with TRBJ1-5; the D gene is possibly TRBD1 (6 bases). Per the germline V gene, CDR1 is DFQATT and CDR2 is SNEGSKA (reference sequence). The CDR3 totals 14 residues. CDR3 in DNA: TGCAGTGATCAAATAACCGGGGGCAATCAGCACCAGCATTTT. Translation gives CSDQITGGNQHQHF.

Turning to this clonotype: At one end the junction does not follow the germline gene, possibly because of a read error. This chain links TRBV6-1 with TRBJ2-5; D might be TRBD2 (9 bases). The CDR3 totals 14 residues. The germline gives CDR1 MNHNS, CDR2 SASEGT. The CDR3 DNA sequence: TGTGTCAGCATACCAGGGGGCGGGGGGGAGACCCAATACTTC. Its protein is CVSIPGGGGETQYF.

Comments on this clonotype: Given a much more abundant clone one base away, this may be a read error. This sequence joins TRBV7-8 and TRBJ1-5; unclear D gene. Germline V gene data show CDR1 as SGHVS and CDR2 as FQNEAQ. The CDR3 runs 13 residues. The CDR3 here is CASTLARDQPQHF. CDR3 nucleotide sequence: TGTGCCAGCACCTTAGCCAGAGATCAGCCCCAGCATTTT.

The chain uses TRBV12-2 and TRBJ2-2. TRBV12-2 is described as a pseudogene. This CDR3 is 16 amino acids long. The CDR3 DNA sequence: TGTACAAGTCGCTTTGCCAACGTTGAGGATTCCGGGGAGCTGTTTTTT. Amino acid sequence: CTSRFANVEDSGELFF.

Concerning this clonotype itself: The CDR3 end shows no conserved phenylalanine or tryptophan, and so a read error is likely. The chain recombines TRBV10-3 with TRBJ2-3; TRBD2 aligns across 7 bases. The CDR3 is 16 amino acids. The V segment lost 3 bases and the J segment 2 bases; nucleotides outside the gene matches: 8. Germline loops: CDR1 ENHRY, CDR2 SYGVKD. CDR3 DNA sequence: TGTGCCATCAGTGATACTAGCGAGAGGGACACAGATACGCAGTATTCT. It is translated as CAISDTSERDTDTQYS.

The chain carries TRBV28 and TRBJ1-1; no definite D call. CDR1 MDHEN and CDR2 SYDVKM come from the germline V gene. V was cut by 5 bases and J by 4 bases, with 20 bases left in between. This CDR3 contains 16 residues. CDR3 nucleotide sequence: TGTGCCAGCAGTACCGACGTCCGCGGTCGTACCACTGAAGCTTTCTTT. It specifies CASSTDVRGRTTEAFF.

This clonotype came up once. The conserved final phenylalanine or tryptophan is absent from the CDR3, which likely points to a read error. The DNA is left out, because the CDR3 cannot be placed on it with certainty; the CDR3 is given as TCRdb lists it. The chain has TRBV7-9 and TRBJ1-6. Germline CDR1 reads SEHNR; CDR2 reads FQNEAQ (reference sequence). Ends included, the CDR3 has 12 residues. The CDR3 sequence is CDSSNSGSLLQS.

A remark on this clonotype: The CDR3 ends on some other residue instead of the conserved phenylalanine or tryptophan, so this is likely a read error. The gene calls are TRBV10-2 and TRBJ2-2, with D hard to call. Germline V gene lookup returns CDR1 WSHSY and CDR2 SAAADI. This CDR3 contains 11 residues. CDR3 in DNA: TGCGCCAACAGTGACACCGGGGAGCTGTTTCTT. Its translation: CANSDTGELFL.

Details on this clonotype: The junction departs from the called germline gene at one end, perhaps through a read error. V usage is TRBV12-3 or TRBV12-4 and J usage is TRBJ1-1, with D perhaps TRBD1 (5 bases). This CDR3 contains 14 residues. The CDR3 DNA is TGTGCCAGCAGGATAGGACACCTGAACACTGAAGCTTCCTTT. This translates into CASRIGHLNTEASF.

In the case of this clonotype: Given a much more abundant clone one base away, this may be a read error. The rearrangement joins TRBV7-8 to TRBJ2-7; the match to TRBD2 covers 9 bases. The CDR3 is 16 amino acids. V dropped 5 bases and J dropped 0; count of bases not matched to a gene: 8. CDR1 and CDR2 (germline): SGHVS, FQNEAQ. The CDR3 sequence: CASSRRLSGSSYEQYF. The CDR3 region has the DNA TGTGCCAGCAGCAGGAGGCTTAGCGGGAGCTCCTACGAGCAGTACTTC.

Of note for this clonotype: The conserved closing phenylalanine or tryptophan is absent in this CDR3, likely reflecting a read error. The rearrangement joins TRBV11-3 to TRBJ2-3; tentatively, D is TRBD1 (6 bases). Germline lookup yields CDR1 SGHNT and CDR2 YENEEA. Trimming left V 0 bases short and J 6 bases short, with 13 bases between. CDR3 size: 15 residues. The CDR3 bases are TGTGCCAGCAGCTTAGAGGGGGCGCCGCGGGATACGCAGTATTTA. It is translated as CASSLEGAPRDTQYL.

On this clonotype: It is likely a read error, because the conserved phenylalanine at the end of the CDR3 is missing. The chain joins TRBV11-2 to TRBJ2-3; D is unclear. The J call may be faulty, since TRBJ1-5 better matches the DNA end. The germline gives CDR1 SGHAT, CDR2 FQNNGV. This CDR3 comprises 15 residues. As DNA, the CDR3 is TGTGCCAGCAGCTTAGATCTGGCTAGCACAGATACGCAGCATTTG. It yields the protein CASSLDLASTDTQHL.

The count of this clonotype is one. This chain uses TRBV5-5 with TRBJ1-3, with TRBD1 identical over 7 bases. The J segment lost 3 bases and the V segment lost 10 bases, leaving 13 bases of the junction unmatched. Germline V gene data show CDR1 as SGHKS and CDR2 as YYEKEE (reference sequence). The CDR3 extends over 15 amino acids. CDR3 bases: TGTGCCGGTAGCTTACATACAGGGGTTGGAAACACCATATATTTT. This encodes CAGSLHTGVGNTIYF.